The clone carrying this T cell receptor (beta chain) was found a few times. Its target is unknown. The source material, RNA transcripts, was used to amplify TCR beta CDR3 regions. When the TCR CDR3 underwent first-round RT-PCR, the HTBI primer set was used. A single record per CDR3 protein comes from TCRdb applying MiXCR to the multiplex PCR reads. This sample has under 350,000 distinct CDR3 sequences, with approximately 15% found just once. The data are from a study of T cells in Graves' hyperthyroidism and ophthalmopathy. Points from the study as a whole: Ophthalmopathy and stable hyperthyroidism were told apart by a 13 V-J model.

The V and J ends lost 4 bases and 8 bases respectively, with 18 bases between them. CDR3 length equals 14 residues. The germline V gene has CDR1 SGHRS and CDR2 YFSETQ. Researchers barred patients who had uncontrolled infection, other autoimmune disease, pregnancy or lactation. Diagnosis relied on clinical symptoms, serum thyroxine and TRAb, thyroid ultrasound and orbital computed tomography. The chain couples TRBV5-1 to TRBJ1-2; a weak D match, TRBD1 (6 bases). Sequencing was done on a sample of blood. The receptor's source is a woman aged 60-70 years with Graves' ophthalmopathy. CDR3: CASSPGDTGYGYTF. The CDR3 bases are TGCGCCAGCAGCCCCGGAGACACAGGGTACGGCTACACCTTC.